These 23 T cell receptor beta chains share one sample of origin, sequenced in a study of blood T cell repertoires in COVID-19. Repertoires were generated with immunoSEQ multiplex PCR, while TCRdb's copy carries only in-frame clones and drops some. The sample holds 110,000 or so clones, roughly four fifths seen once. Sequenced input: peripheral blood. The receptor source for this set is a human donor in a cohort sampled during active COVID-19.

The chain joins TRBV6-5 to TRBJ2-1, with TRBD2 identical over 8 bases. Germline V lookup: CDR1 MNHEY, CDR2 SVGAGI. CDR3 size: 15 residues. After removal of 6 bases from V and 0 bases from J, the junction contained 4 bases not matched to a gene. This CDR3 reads CASSTGTSSYNEQFF. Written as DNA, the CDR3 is TGTGCCAGCAGCACCGGGACTAGCTCCTACAATGAGCAGTTCTTC.

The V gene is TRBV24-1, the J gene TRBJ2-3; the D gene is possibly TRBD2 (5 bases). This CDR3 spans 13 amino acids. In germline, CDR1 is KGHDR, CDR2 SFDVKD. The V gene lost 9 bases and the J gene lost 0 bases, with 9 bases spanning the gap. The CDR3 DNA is TGTGCCACCGGAGGAGAAAGCACAGATACGCAGTATTTT. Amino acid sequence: CATGGESTDTQYF.

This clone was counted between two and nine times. The CDR3 nucleotides are TGTGCCAGCAGCCAAGATGGGCGGGGGGGCAAATACGAGCAGTACTTC. Protein product: CASSQDGRGGKYEQYF. The V call is TRBV3-1 (or the pseudogene TRBV3-2), the J call TRBJ2-7; TRBD2 matches at 9 bases. This CDR3 spans 16 amino acids. CDR1 is LGHDT, CDR2 YNNKEL, per germline (reference sequence). V lost 0 bases, J lost 4 bases, and 7 bases stayed unmatched.

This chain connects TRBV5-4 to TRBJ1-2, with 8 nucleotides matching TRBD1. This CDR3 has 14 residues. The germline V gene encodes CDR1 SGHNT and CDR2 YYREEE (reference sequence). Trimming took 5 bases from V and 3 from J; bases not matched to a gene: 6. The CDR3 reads CASRPGGIDYGYTF. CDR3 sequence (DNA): TGTGCCAGCAGACCAGGGGGCATCGACTATGGCTACACCTTC. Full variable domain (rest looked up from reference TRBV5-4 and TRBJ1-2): ETGVTQSPTHLIKTRGQQVTLRCSSQSGHNTVSWYQQALGQGPQFIFQYYREEENGRGNFPPRFSGLQFPNYSSELNVNALELDDSALYLCASRPGGIDYGYTFGSGTRLTVV.

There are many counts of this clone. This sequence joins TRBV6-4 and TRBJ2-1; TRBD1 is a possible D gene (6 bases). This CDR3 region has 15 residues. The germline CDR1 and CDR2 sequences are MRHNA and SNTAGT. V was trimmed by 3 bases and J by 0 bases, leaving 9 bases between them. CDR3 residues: CASSETGSSYNEQFF. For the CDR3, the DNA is TGTGCCAGCAGTGAAACAGGGAGCTCCTACAATGAGCAGTTCTTC.

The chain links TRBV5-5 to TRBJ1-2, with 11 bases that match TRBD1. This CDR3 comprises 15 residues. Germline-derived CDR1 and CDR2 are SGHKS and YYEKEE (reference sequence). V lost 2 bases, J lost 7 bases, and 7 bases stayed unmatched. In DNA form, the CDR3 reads TGTGCCAGCAGCTTTGAGGGACAGGGGGTCGGTGGCTACACCTTC. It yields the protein CASSFEGQGVGGYTF. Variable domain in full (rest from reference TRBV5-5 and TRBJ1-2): DAGVTQSPTHLIKTRGQQVTLRCSPISGHKSVSWYQQVLGQGPQFIFQYYEKEERGRGNFPDRFSARQFPNYSSELNVNALLLGDSALYLCASSFEGQGVGGYTFGSGTRLTVV.

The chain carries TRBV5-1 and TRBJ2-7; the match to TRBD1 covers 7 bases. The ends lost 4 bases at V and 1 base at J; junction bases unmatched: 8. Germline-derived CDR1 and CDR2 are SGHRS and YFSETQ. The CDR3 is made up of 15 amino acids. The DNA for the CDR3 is TGCGCCAGCAGCGAACTCTGGGACAGTTCCTACGAGCAGTACTTC. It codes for CASSELWDSSYEQYF.

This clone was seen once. CDR3 coding DNA: TGTGCCACCAGTGATCCGGGGGGGCTGAGCACCGGGGAGCTGTTTTTT. Translated: CATSDPGGLSTGELFF. This rearrangement joins TRBV24-1 to TRBJ2-2, with 8 bases aligning to TRBD2. The V gene's germline CDR1 is KGHDR and CDR2 SFDVKD. The CDR3 runs to 16 residues. The V segment lost 3 bases and the J segment 4 bases; nucleotides outside the gene matches: 6.

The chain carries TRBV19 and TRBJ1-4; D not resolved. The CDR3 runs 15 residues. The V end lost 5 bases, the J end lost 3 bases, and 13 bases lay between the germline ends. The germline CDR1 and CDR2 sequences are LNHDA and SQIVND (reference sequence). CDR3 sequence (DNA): TGTGCCAGTAGTCGTTCGTGGCTCTCTAATGAAAAACTGTTTTTT. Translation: CASSRSWLSNEKLFF.

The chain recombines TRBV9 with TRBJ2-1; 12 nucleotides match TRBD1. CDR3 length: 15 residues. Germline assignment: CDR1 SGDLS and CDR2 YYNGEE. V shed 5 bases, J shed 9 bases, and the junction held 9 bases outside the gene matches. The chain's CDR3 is CASSSSGTGGGEQFF. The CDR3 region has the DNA TGTGCCAGCAGTTCTAGTGGGACAGGGGGCGGTGAGCAGTTCTTC.

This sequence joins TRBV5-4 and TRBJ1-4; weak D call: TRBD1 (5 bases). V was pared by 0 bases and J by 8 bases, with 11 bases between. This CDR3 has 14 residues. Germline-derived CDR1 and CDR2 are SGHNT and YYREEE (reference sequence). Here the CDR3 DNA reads TGTGCCAGCAGCTTGGGAAGGGGTGAGGAAAAACTGTTTTTT. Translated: CASSLGRGEEKLFF. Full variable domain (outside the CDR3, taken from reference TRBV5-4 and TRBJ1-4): ETGVTQSPTHLIKTRGQQVTLRCSSQSGHNTVSWYQQALGQGPQFIFQYYREEENGRGNFPPRFSGLQFPNYSSELNVNALELDDSALYLCASSLGRGEEKLFFGSGTQLSVL.

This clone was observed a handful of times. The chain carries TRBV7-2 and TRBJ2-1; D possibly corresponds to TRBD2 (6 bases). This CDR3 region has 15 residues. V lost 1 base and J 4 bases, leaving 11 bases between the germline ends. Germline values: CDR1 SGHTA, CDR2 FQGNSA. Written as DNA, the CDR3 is TGTGCCAGCAGCTTAGGGGCCGGGGGTTACAATGAGCAGTTCTTC. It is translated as CASSLGAGGYNEQFF.

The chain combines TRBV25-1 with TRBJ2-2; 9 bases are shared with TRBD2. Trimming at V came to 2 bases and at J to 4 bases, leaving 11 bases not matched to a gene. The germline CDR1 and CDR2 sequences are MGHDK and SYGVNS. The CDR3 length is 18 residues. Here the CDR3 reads CASSEPGLAGLVTGELFF. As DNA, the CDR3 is TGTGCCAGCAGTGAACCGGGGCTAGCGGGGTTGGTCACCGGGGAGCTGTTTTTT.

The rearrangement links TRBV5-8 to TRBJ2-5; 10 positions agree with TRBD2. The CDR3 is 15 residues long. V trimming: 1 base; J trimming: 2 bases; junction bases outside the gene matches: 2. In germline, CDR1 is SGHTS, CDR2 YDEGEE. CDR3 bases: TGTGCCAGCAGCTTGAGAGCGGGGGGGCAAGAGACCCAGTACTTC. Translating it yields CASSLRAGGQETQYF.

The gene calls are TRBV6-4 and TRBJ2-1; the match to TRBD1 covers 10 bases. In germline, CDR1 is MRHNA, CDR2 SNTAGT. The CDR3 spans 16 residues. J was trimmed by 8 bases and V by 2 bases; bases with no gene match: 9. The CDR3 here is CASSDAGTGAAHEQFF. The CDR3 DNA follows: TGTGCCAGCAGTGACGCTGGGACAGGGGCCGCCCATGAGCAGTTCTTC.

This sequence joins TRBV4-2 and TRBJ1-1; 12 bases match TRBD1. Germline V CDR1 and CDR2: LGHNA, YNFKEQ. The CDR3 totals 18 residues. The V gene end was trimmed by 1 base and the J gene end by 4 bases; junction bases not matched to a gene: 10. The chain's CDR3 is CASSQVTGTGGASTEAFF. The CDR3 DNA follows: TGTGCCAGCAGCCAAGTTACCGGGACAGGGGGCGCGAGCACTGAAGCTTTCTTT.

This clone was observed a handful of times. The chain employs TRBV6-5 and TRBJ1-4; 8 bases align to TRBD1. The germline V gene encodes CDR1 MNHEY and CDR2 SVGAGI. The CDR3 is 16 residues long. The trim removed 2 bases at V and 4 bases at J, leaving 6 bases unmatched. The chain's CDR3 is CASSYGGQALNEKLFF. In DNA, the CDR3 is TGTGCCAGCAGTTACGGGGGACAGGCTCTTAATGAAAAACTGTTTTTT.

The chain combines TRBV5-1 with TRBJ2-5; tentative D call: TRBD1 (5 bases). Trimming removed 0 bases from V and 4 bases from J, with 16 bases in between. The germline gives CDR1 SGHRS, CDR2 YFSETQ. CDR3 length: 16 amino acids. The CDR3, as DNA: TGCGCCAGCAGCTTGGACTCGATGCCAGGGTTAGAGACCCAGTACTTC. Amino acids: CASSLDSMPGLETQYF.

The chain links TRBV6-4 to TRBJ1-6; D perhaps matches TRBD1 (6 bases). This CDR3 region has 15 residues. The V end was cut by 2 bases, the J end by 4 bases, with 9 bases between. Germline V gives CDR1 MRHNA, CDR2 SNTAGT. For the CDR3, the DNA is TGTGCCAGCAGTGACGGTCAGGGGTATAATTCACCCCTCCACTTT. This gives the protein CASSDGQGYNSPLHF.

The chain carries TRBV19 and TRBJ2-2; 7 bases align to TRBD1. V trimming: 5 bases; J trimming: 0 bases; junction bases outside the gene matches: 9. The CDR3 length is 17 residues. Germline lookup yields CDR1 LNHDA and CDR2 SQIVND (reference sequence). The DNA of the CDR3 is TGTGCCAGTAGTGCTCCGGGACAGAGTTCGAACACCGGGGAGCTGTTTTTT. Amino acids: CASSAPGQSSNTGELFF. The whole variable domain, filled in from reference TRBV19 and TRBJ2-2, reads DGGITQSPKYLFRKEGQNVTLSCEQNLNHDAMYWYRQDPGQGLRLIYYSQIVNDFQKGDIAEGYSVSREKKESFPLTVTSAQKNPTAFYLCASSAPGQSSNTGELFFGEGSRLTVL.

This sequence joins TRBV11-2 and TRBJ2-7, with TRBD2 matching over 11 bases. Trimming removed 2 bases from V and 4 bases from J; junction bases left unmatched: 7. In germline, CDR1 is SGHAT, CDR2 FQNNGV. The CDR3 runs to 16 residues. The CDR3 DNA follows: TGTGCCAGCAGCTTAAGTGCCTGGACTAGCGGGTACGAGCAGTACTTC. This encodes CASSLSAWTSGYEQYF.

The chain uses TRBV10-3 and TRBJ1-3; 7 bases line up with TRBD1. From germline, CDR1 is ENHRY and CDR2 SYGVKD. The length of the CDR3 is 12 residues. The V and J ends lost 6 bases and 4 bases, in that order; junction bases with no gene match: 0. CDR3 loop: CAIRGQGNTIYF. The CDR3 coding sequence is TGTGCCATCAGGGGACAGGGAAACACCATATATTTT.

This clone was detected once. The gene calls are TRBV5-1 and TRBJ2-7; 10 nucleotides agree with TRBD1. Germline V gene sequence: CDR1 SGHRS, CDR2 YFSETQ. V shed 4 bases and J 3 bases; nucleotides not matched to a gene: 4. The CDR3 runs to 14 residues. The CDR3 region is CASSTGQGVYEQYF. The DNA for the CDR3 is TGCGCCAGCAGCACCGGACAGGGGGTCTACGAGCAGTACTTC.